Below, 32 T cell receptor beta chains from the same sample are listed, as sequenced in a study of blood T cells in healthy people across ages. A sample-barcoded 5' primer and a J-beta primer mix were used in a second PCR of roughly 6 to 11 cycles. In TCRdb, the 5' RACE reads were re-called with MiXCR into one record per CDR3 protein. The table lists over a million distinct CDR3 sequences, approximately 40% of them singletons. The sample taken for sequencing was blood. Every receptor here comes from a woman between 18 and 29 years old in good health.

J is TRBJ2-1 and V is TRBV25-1; D uncertain. The CDR3 runs 13 residues. V was cut by 5 bases and J by 9 bases, with 14 bases left in between. Germline-derived CDR1 and CDR2 are MGHDK and SYGVNS. DNA of the CDR3: TGTGCCAGCAGTCCCTCCCACTGGGGTGAGCAGTTCTTC. This codes for CASSPSHWGEQFF. Drawing the rest from reference TRBV25-1 and TRBJ2-1, the complete variable domain is EADIYQTPRYLVIGTGKKITLECSQTMGHDKMYWYQQDPGMELHLIHYSYGVNSTEKGDLSSESTVSRIRTEHFPLTLESARPSHTSQYLCASSPSHWGEQFFGPGTRLTVL.

The chain joins TRBV6-5 to TRBJ1-5, with no clear D. Between the trimmed V and J ends, which lost 2 bases and 7 bases, there was a span of 12 bases. Germline-derived CDR1 and CDR2 are MNHEY and SVGAGI. The CDR3 spans 14 residues. CDR3 loop: CASSYGQKNQPQHF. The CDR3 DNA follows: TGTGCCAGCAGTTACGGGCAGAAGAACCAGCCCCAGCATTTT.

The chain joins TRBV5-1 to TRBJ2-5; 10 positions agree with TRBD2. V lost 7 bases to trimming and J lost 3 bases; unmatched junction nucleotides: 9. This CDR3 is 15 amino acids long. Germline loops: CDR1 SGHRS, CDR2 YFSETQ. CDR3 sequence reads: CASLSGAGGEETQYF. In nucleotides, the CDR3 is TGCGCCAGCCTATCTGGAGCGGGGGGGGAAGAGACCCAGTACTTC.

The table lists this clonotype with a count of one. One end of the junction is discordant with germline, which a read error may explain. This chain uses TRBV6-6 with TRBJ1-4; 7 nucleotides align to TRBD1. The CDR3 consists of 15 residues. Germline CDR1 MNHNY, CDR2 SVGAGI (reference sequence). CDR3 residues: CASSPLQGRAEKPFF. For the CDR3, the DNA is TGTGCCAGCAGTCCCCTACAGGGGAGGGCTGAAAAACCGTTTTTT.

The CDR3 spells CASSPRTGEQFF. The CDR3 nucleotides read TGTGCCAGCAGCCCCAGGACCGGTGAGCAGTTCTTC. V and J are TRBV3-1 and TRBJ2-1; no clear D gene. CDR3 length: 12 amino acids. The germline CDR1 and CDR2 sequences are LGHDT and YNNKEL (reference sequence). Trimming shortened V by 4 bases and J by 9 bases, and 10 bases separated the two germline ends.

The CDR3 protein is CASSYGHEQYF. As DNA, the CDR3 is TGTGCCAGCAGTTACGGCCACGAGCAGTACTTC. The chain recombines TRBV27 with TRBJ2-7; D not resolved. There are 11 residues in the CDR3. Germline lookup yields CDR1 MNHEY and CDR2 SMNVEV (reference sequence). V lost 4 bases and J lost 5, with 6 bases in between.

V usage is TRBV5-1 and J usage is TRBJ2-7; 9 bases map to TRBD2. From germline, CDR1 is SGHRS and CDR2 YFSETQ. The CDR3 runs 16 residues. Unmatched junction bases numbered 10, after V lost 4 bases and J lost 2 bases. This chain's CDR3 is CASSKNLAGSAYEQYF. CDR3 in DNA: TGCGCCAGCAGCAAAAACCTAGCGGGGTCAGCCTACGAGCAGTACTTC.

The chain employs TRBV21-1 and TRBJ1-5; whether TRBD1, the table's D call, matches the DNA was not checked. TRBV21-1 is reported as a pseudogene. This CDR3 spans 14 amino acids. The CDR3 region is CASSIGGHNQPQHF. The DNA of the CDR3 is TGTGCCAGCAGCATTGGGGGCCACAATCAGCCCCAGCATTTT.

The rearrangement joins TRBV20-1 to TRBJ2-1; D may correspond to TRBD1 or TRBD2 (5 bases each). The CDR3 runs 15 residues. Trimming cost V 1 base and J 12 bases, with 22 bases left between them. Germline V gene lookup returns CDR1 DFQATT and CDR2 SNEGSKA (reference sequence). CDR3 in amino acids: CSARAPGTDSRGQFF. The CDR3 DNA reads TGCAGTGCTAGAGCCCCCGGGACCGACTCTCGGGGGCAGTTCTTC.

In DNA, the CDR3 is TGTGCCAGCAGCCCCTGGGGACTAGCGGGAGAGGGTGAGCAGTTCTTC. Amino acid sequence: CASSPWGLAGEGEQFF. The chain joins TRBV4-2 to TRBJ2-1; TRBD2 matches at 14 bases. V shed 4 bases, J shed 9 bases, and the junction held 8 bases outside the gene matches. CDR3 size: 16 residues. Germline assignment: CDR1 LGHNA and CDR2 YNFKEQ.

J is TRBJ2-5 and V is TRBV6-1, with D perhaps given as TRBD1 or TRBD2 (5 bases each). CDR1 and CDR2 (germline): MNHNS, SASEGT. The CDR3 consists of 17 residues. The ends were cut back, 5 bases at V and 11 bases at J, with 30 bases in the middle. The DNA for the CDR3 is TGTGCCAGCAGTCCCCAAATCCCGGGACCATCTTCCTACGGGCAGTACTTC. Protein product: CASSPQIPGPSSYGQYF.

The chain is built from TRBV27 and TRBJ2-3, with 14 bases identical to TRBD2. Per germline, CDR1 MNHEY and CDR2 SMNVEV (reference sequence). V trimming: 6 bases; J trimming: 2 bases; junction bases outside the gene matches: 7. The CDR3 extends over 17 amino acids. This chain's CDR3 is CASRTSGGGLYTDTQYF. CDR3 coding DNA: TGTGCCAGCAGGACTAGCGGGGGGGGACTATACACAGATACGCAGTATTTT.

This chain uses TRBV24-1 with TRBJ2-1; TRBD1 matches 8 bases. This CDR3 has 15 residues. Germline V gene lookup returns CDR1 KGHDR and CDR2 SFDVKD. V lost 3 bases and J lost 5; bases outside the gene matches: 5. The CDR3 sequence: CATSDAGGSHNEQFF. The CDR3 nucleotides read TGTGCCACCAGTGATGCAGGGGGCAGCCACAATGAGCAGTTCTTC.

This clonotype has more than one count but fewer than ten. This rearrangement joins TRBV2 to TRBJ2-1, with 7 bases fitting TRBD2. Looked up from germline, CDR1 is SNHLY and CDR2 is FYNNEI. This CDR3 region has 15 residues. The V and J ends lost 4 bases and 2 bases, in that order; junction bases with no gene match: 5. CDR3 in amino acids: CASSVSGPAYNEQFF. The CDR3 DNA reads TGTGCCAGCAGTGTTAGCGGGCCCGCCTACAATGAGCAGTTCTTC.

The chain is built from TRBV28 and TRBJ2-1; D perhaps matches TRBD2 (6 bases). Germline V gene sequence: CDR1 MDHEN, CDR2 SYDVKM. Trimming shortened V by 3 bases and J by 8 bases, and 11 bases separated the two germline ends. The CDR3 totals 13 residues. The CDR3 coding sequence is TGTGCCAGCAGTTTTACTAGCCCTGATGAGCAGTTCTTC. As protein: CASSFTSPDEQFF.

The chain carries TRBV14 and TRBJ1-1; TRBD1 might be the D (5 bases). The CDR3 runs 17 residues. Trimming cost V 4 bases and J 4 bases, with 22 bases left between them. Germline V gene sequence: CDR1 SGHDN, CDR2 FVKESK. The DNA for the CDR3 is TGTGCCAGCAGCCGCCTGGCACAGGCCCTAACGGCCACTGAAGCTTTCTTT. It is translated as CASSRLAQALTATEAFF.

This clonotype was counted many times. The chain has TRBV7-2 and TRBJ2-1; TRBD2 matches at 10 bases. Germline loops: CDR1 SGHTA, CDR2 FQGNSA. The CDR3 totals 15 residues. Trimming removed 5 bases from V and 2 bases from J; junction bases left unmatched: 3. The CDR3 spells CASSHGLAAYNEQFF. CDR3 DNA: TGTGCCAGCAGCCACGGACTAGCGGCCTACAATGAGCAGTTCTTC.

V is TRBV29-1 and J is TRBJ1-1, with D perhaps matching TRBD1 (6 bases). In germline, CDR1 is SQVTM, CDR2 ANQGSEA. Trimming took 1 base from V and 3 from J, leaving 12 bases between them. There are 14 residues in the CDR3. The CDR3 here is CSVEGGRGDTEAFF. CDR3 bases: TGCAGCGTTGAAGGGGGGCGGGGGGACACTGAAGCTTTCTTT.

The chain couples TRBV6-1 to TRBJ2-1; tentative D call: TRBD2 (5 bases). This CDR3 is 13 amino acids long. V dropped 8 bases and J dropped 7 bases, with 15 bases sitting between them. Germline values: CDR1 MNHNS, CDR2 SASEGT. This CDR3 is CASHSGQGNEQFF. The CDR3 DNA sequence: TGTGCCAGCCACAGCGGCCAAGGGAATGAGCAGTTCTTC.

The chain has TRBV6-5 and TRBJ2-1, with 8 bases aligning to TRBD2. V lost 6 bases to trimming and J lost 1 base; unmatched junction nucleotides: 17. The CDR3 spans 19 residues. Per the germline V gene, CDR1 is MNHEY and CDR2 is SVGAGI. The CDR3, as DNA: TGTGCCAGCAGACACTCCGGGGGTGGTAGCGGGACTTCCTACAATGAGCAGTTCTTC. This encodes CASRHSGGGSGTSYNEQFF.

V gene TRBV27 combines with J gene TRBJ2-1, with D maybe TRBD2 (6 bases). CDR1 and CDR2 (germline): MNHEY, SMNVEV (reference sequence). V was shortened by 2 bases and J by 9 bases, with 14 bases between the two germline ends. CDR3 length: 14 residues. The chain's CDR3 is CASSLRGGVVEQFF. CDR3 coding DNA: TGTGCCAGCAGTTTAAGGGGCGGGGTGGTTGAGCAGTTCTTC.

The chain couples TRBV4-2 to TRBJ1-2; D perhaps matches TRBD1 (5 bases). The CDR3 totals 18 residues. Germline CDR1 and CDR2: LGHNA and YNFKEQ. Trimming cost V 0 bases and J 2 bases, with 19 bases left between them. CDR3 amino acids: CASSQDARQQRFNYGYTF. Here the CDR3 DNA reads TGTGCCAGCAGCCAAGATGCCCGACAGCAGAGATTCAACTATGGCTACACCTTC.

The V gene is TRBV25-1, the J gene TRBJ2-7; 10 bases align to TRBD1. CDR3 length equals 16 residues. Germline-derived CDR1 and CDR2 are MGHDK and SYGVNS. With V trimmed by 5 bases and J by 5 bases, 12 bases remained unmatched. The DNA of the CDR3 is TGTGCCAGCAGTCACTCCGGACAGGGGGTAAGGCACGAGCAGTACTTC. Translation gives CASSHSGQGVRHEQYF.

This clonotype was seen more than once but under ten times. The chain recombines TRBV4-1 with TRBJ2-1; 8 bases are a match to TRBD2. The CDR3 consists of 15 residues. From germline, CDR1 is MGHRA and CDR2 YSYEKL. With 2 bases clipped from V and 4 bases from J, the junction kept 4 bases outside the gene matches. The CDR3 reads CASSQQTSAYNEQFF. The CDR3 DNA reads as TGCGCCAGCAGCCAACAGACTAGCGCTTACAATGAGCAGTTCTTC.

This clonotype was counted a few times. V is TRBV10-3 and J is TRBJ2-3, with D uncertain. The CDR3 is 15 residues long. The V end was cut by 1 base, the J end by 4 bases, with 12 bases between. Germline CDR1 and CDR2: ENHRY and SYGVKD. The CDR3 here is CAISEFDLSADTQYF. In DNA, the CDR3 is TGTGCCATCAGTGAGTTTGACTTATCAGCAGATACGCAGTATTTT.

This clonotype was counted a few times. V and J are TRBV7-9 and TRBJ2-1; 8 nucleotides agree with TRBD2. Germline loops: CDR1 SEHNR, CDR2 FQNEAQ (reference sequence). Losses at the gene ends were 5 bases for V and 4 bases for J; bases not matched to a gene: 7. The CDR3 consists of 15 residues. The CDR3 DNA follows: TGTGCCAGCAGCCCGTACCGGGGGGGATACAATGAGCAGTTCTTC. It encodes CASSPYRGGYNEQFF. Full variable domain (remainder filled in from reference TRBV7-9 and TRBJ2-1): DTGVSQNPRHKITKRGQNVTFRCDPISEHNRLYWYRQTLGQGPEFLTYFQNEAQLEKSRLLSDRFSAERPKGSFSTLEIQRTEQGDSAMYLCASSPYRGGYNEQFFGPGTRLTVL.

This clonotype showed up just once. The V gene is TRBV20-1, the J gene TRBJ1-1; D not resolved. The V end was cut by 1 base, the J end by 6 bases, with 12 bases between. The V gene's germline CDR1 is DFQATT and CDR2 SNEGSKA (reference sequence). This CDR3 contains 13 residues. CDR3 sequence (DNA): TGCAGTGCTAGAGGCCCGGCGACCCCTGAAGCTTTCTTT. As protein: CSARGPATPEAFF.

This clonotype has just a few counts. The chain's CDR3 is CAIRRGGDSSETQYF. DNA of the CDR3: TGTGCCATCAGGCGCGGGGGGGACTCGTCGGAGACCCAGTACTTC. The chain carries TRBV10-3 and TRBJ2-5; 9 nucleotides align to TRBD2. The CDR3 sequence is 15 residues long. V gave up 6 bases and J gave up 5 bases; unmatched junction bases: 10. CDR1 is ENHRY, CDR2 SYGVKD, per germline.

A few counts support this clonotype. The chain employs TRBV29-1 and TRBJ1-1; 8 nucleotides align to TRBD1. J was trimmed by 1 base and V by 0 bases; bases with no gene match: 4. Looked up from germline, CDR1 is SQVTM and CDR2 is ANQGSEA. CDR3 length equals 15 residues. The CDR3 nucleotides read TGCAGCGTTGAAGAGAGGACAGGGTGGAACACTGAAGCTTTCTTT. It yields the protein CSVEERTGWNTEAFF.

The genes are TRBV12-3 or TRBV12-4 and TRBJ1-6; D is ambiguous. V was shortened by 6 bases and J by 6 bases, with 9 bases between the two germline ends. The CDR3 runs 13 residues. CDR3 sequence (DNA): TGTGCCAGCAGGCTAGGCTTTAATTCACCCCTCCACTTT. Protein product: CASRLGFNSPLHF.

V usage is TRBV3-1 and J usage is TRBJ2-1; 7 positions agree with TRBD2. CDR1 and CDR2 (germline): LGHDT, YNNKEL (reference sequence). V trimming: 2 bases; J trimming: 8 bases; junction bases outside the gene matches: 12. The CDR3 is 16 residues long. The CDR3 loop is CASSQRGGGPGDEQFF. DNA for the CDR3: TGTGCCAGCAGCCAACGTGGGGGAGGGCCAGGCGATGAGCAGTTCTTC.

The chain is built from TRBV10-3 and TRBJ2-7; no clear D. This CDR3 is 11 amino acids long. V was pared by 8 bases and J by 2 bases, with 7 bases between. The germline gives CDR1 ENHRY, CDR2 SYGVKD. The CDR3 DNA sequence: TGTGCCATCTCAAGTACCTACGAGCAGTACTTC. Amino acids: CAISSTYEQYF.